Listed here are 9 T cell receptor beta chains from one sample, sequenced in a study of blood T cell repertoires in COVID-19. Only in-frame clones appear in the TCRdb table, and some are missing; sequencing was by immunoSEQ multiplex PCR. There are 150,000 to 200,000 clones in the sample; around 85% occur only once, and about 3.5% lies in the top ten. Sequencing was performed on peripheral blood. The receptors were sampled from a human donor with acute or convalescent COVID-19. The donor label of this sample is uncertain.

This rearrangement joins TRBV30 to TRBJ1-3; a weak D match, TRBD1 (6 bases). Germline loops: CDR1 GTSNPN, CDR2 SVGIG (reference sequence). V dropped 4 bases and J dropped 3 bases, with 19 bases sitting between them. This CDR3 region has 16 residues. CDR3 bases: TGTGCCTGGACCGTGAGAGGGGGATTGGTTGGAAACACCATATATTTT. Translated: CAWTVRGGLVGNTIYF.

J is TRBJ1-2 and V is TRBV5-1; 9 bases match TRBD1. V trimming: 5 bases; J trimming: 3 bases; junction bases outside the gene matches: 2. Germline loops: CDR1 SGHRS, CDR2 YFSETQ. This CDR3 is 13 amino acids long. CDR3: CASRRDRDYGYTF. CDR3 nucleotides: TGCGCCAGCAGAAGGGACAGGGACTATGGCTACACCTTC.

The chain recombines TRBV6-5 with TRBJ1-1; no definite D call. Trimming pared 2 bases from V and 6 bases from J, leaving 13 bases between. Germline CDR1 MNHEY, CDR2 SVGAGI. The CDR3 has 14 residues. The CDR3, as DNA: TGTGCCAGCAGTTACGCCGTCGGGGTACCTGAAGCTTTCTTT. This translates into CASSYAVGVPEAFF.

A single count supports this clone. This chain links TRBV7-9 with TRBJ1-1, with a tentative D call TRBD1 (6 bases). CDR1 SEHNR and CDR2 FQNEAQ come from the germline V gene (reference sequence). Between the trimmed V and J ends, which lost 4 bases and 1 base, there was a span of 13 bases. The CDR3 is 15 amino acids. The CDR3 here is CASSSGTRPNTEAFF. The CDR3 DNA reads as TGTGCCAGCAGCTCGGGGACAAGACCGAACACTGAAGCTTTCTTT.

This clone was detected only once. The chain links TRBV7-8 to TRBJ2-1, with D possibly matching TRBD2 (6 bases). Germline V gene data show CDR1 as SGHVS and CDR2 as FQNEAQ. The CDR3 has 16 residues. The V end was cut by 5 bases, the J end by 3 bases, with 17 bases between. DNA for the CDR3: TGTGCCAGCAGCAAGACGGGGGTCCTGTACTACAATGAGCAGTTCTTC. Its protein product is CASSKTGVLYYNEQFF.

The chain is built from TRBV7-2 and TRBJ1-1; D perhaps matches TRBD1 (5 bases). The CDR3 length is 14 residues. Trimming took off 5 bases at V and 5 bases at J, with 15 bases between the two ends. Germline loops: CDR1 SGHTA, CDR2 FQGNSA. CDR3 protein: CASSVRQGLTEAFF. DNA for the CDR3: TGTGCCAGCAGCGTCAGGCAGGGCCTGACTGAAGCTTTCTTT. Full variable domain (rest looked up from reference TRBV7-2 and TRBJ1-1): GAGVSQSPSNKVTEKGKDVELRCDPISGHTALYWYRQSLGQGLEFLIYFQGNSAPDKSGLPSDRFSAERTGGSVSTLTIQRTQQEDSAVYLCASSVRQGLTEAFFGQGTRLTVV.

The CDR3, as DNA: TGTGCCAGCAGCCCCGTGGGGGTCACTAGCGACACCGGGGAGCTGTTTTTT. As protein: CASSPVGVTSDTGELFF. This rearrangement joins TRBV9 to TRBJ2-2; the match to TRBD2 covers 7 bases. The CDR3 is 17 amino acids. With 4 bases clipped from V and 3 bases from J, the junction kept 12 bases outside the gene matches. Germline lookup yields CDR1 SGDLS and CDR2 YYNGEE. Drawing the rest from reference TRBV9 and TRBJ2-2, the complete variable domain is DSGVTQTPKHLITATGQRVTLRCSPRSGDLSVYWYQQSLDQGLQFLIQYYNGEERAKGNILERFSAQQFPDLHSELNLSSLELGDSALYFCASSPVGVTSDTGELFFGEGSRLTVL.

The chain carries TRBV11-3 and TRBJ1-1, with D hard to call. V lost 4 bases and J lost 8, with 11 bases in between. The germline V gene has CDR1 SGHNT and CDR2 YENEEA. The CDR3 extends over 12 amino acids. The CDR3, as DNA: TGTGCCAGCAGCTCAGCCGGGAACGAAGCTTTCTTT. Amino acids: CASSSAGNEAFF.

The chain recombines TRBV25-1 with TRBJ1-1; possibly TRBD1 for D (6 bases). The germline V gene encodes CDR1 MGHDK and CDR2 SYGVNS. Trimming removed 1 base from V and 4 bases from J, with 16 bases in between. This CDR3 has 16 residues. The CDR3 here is CASSEFDTGFGTEAFF. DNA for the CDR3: TGTGCCAGCAGTGAATTCGACACAGGGTTCGGCACTGAAGCTTTCTTT. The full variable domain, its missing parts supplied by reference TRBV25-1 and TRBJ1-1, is EADIYQTPRYLVIGTGKKITLECSQTMGHDKMYWYQQDPGMELHLIHYSYGVNSTEKGDLSSESTVSRIRTEHFPLTLESARPSHTSQYLCASSEFDTGFGTEAFFGQGTRLTVV.